This T cell receptor beta chain appears in the sequencing data of a study of shared clonotypes between healthy human individuals. This clone was found once. Sequencing used immunoSEQ multiplex PCR; TCRdb keeps in-frame clones, though not all of them. This sample has a few hundred thousand clones, with approximately 97% found just once. Germline V gene data show CDR1 as SNHLY and CDR2 as FYNNEI. Trimming removed 7 bases from V and 2 bases from J, with 18 bases in between. The CDR3 runs to 15 residues. The origin of this receptor is a woman aged 25 to 45 in good health. The sequenced sample consisted of naive CD4+ T cells sorted from blood. The subset denotes: CD45RA+ positively selected. The chain employs TRBV2 and TRBJ2-7; TRBD1 might be the D (8 bases). DNA of the CDR3: TGTGCCAGCATCCCCGACAGGGGAGGGACCTACGAGCAGTACTTC. Translation gives CASIPDRGGTYEQYF.